This T cell receptor (beta chain) derives from a study of blood T cells in healthy people across ages. Each of the donors had 9 to 10 milliliters of peripheral blood drawn into EDTA-treated Vacutainer tubes. In each sample, at least 6 million PBMCs were isolated. Next came a second PCR, run for about 6 to 12 cycles, which used a sample-barcoded 5' primer along with a J-beta primer mix. Each of the samples gave a minimum of 2.5 million paired-end reads that contained CDR3. MiXCR was run by TCRdb on the 5' RACE reads, yielding one entry per CDR3 protein. The sample shows approximately 800,000 distinct CDR3 sequences, roughly three fifths of them seen only once. Sequencing used blood. This receptor was obtained from a man aged 40-50 years in good health.

CDR3 DNA: TGTGCCAGCAGCGCTATTCCTAGGACGCGGGGGGCATACAATGAGCAGTTCTTC. Translated: CASSAIPRTRGAYNEQFF. This chain uses TRBV9 with TRBJ2-1; 8 positions match TRBD2. V shed 3 bases and J 4 bases; nucleotides not matched to a gene: 15. The CDR3 loop spans 18 amino acids. Germline V CDR1 and CDR2: SGDLS, YYNGEE.